The TCR beta chain under discussion was sequenced for a study of beta chain features in type 1 diabetes. Only one heparinised blood draw was taken per donor, and its volume averaged approximately 0.11 L. Sorting produced populations that all topped 95% purity. The sequenced template was cDNA made from the entire isolated RNA. Each sample of naive, central memory or regulatory T cells had, on average, about 3.57 million reads. Sequencing used immunoSEQ multiplex PCR; TCRdb keeps in-frame clones, though not all of them. Of fewer than 350,000 clones listed, about 20% are singletons. This clone turned up a few times. One junction end disagrees with the germline gene, perhaps due to a read error. The sample comprised naive CD4+ T cells from blood. The receptor was isolated from a woman younger than 35 in good health.

This CDR3 reads CASSLVSDEQYF. As DNA, the CDR3 is TGTGCCAGCAGCTTAGTCTCCGACGAGCAGTACTTC. V gene TRBV7-9 combines with J gene TRBJ2-7; no firm D call. Germline CDR1 is SEHNR and CDR2 is FQNEAQ (reference sequence). CDR3 size: 12 residues.